Presented here are 2 T cell receptor beta chains from one specimen sequenced in a study of blood T cell repertoires in COVID-19. TCRdb's copy holds only in-frame clones and misses some; the assay was immunoSEQ multiplex PCR. Among some 530,000 clones listed, about 88% were seen once. The sample consisted of PBMCs or T cells enriched from blood (not recorded which). The receptors come from a woman aged 55-75 years who had recovered from COVID-19.

The chain employs TRBV30 and TRBJ2-1, with TRBD2 matching over 12 bases. The J segment lost 4 bases and the V segment lost 2 bases, leaving 3 bases of the junction unmatched. The CDR3 contains 15 residues. The germline CDR1 and CDR2 sequences are GTSNPN and SVGIG (reference sequence). CDR3 nucleotides: TGTGCCTGGAGTAAGACTAGCGGGGGTTACAATGAGCAGTTCTTC. Protein sequence: CAWSKTSGGYNEQFF.

The chain uses TRBV28 and TRBJ2-7; 7 bases line up with TRBD1. Germline loops: CDR1 MDHEN, CDR2 SYDVKM. V was clipped by 7 bases and J by 1 base; unmatched bases: 4. This CDR3 is 13 amino acids long. The CDR3 DNA reads as TGTGCCAGCAACCTGACAGGGTCCTACGAGCAGTACGTC. It specifies CASNLTGSYEQYV.